This is a list of T cell receptor beta chains from one sample in a study of PD-1 blockade in classical Hodgkin lymphoma. Only in-frame clones appear in the TCRdb table, and some are missing; sequencing was by immunoSEQ multiplex PCR. In the table there are fewer than 95,000 clones, 83% of which are singletons. The input for sequencing was peripheral blood mononuclear cells (PBMCs), taken before the fourth cycle of nivolumab. Every receptor here comes from a human donor with classical Hodgkin lymphoma. CDR3s include the opening cysteine and the closing phenylalanine or tryptophan. Fields, in order: V gene, D gene, clone size, J gene, CDR3 DNA, CDR3 protein. A D gene is named only where the DNA matches it firmly. Some rows have no size entry. The others give once, few or many, or a class for an expanded clone.

TRBV5-1	NA	NA	TRBJ1-4	TGCGCCAGCAGCTTGGGTGATGGGGCGAATGAAAAACTGTTTTTT	CASSLGDGANEKLFF
TRBV19	NA	few	TRBJ1-1	TGTGCCAGTAGTCTGGGGGGCTGGGACACTGAAGCTTTCTTT	CASSLGGWDTEAFF
TRBV7-2	NA	NA	TRBJ2-7	TGTGCCAGCGGCTTGGATATAAGGAACTACGAGCAGTACTTC	CASGLDIRNYEQYF
TRBV7-2	TRBD2	NA	TRBJ2-7	TGTGCCAGCAGCTTAGCACCGTCCGGACTAGCCCACGAGCAGTACTTC	CASSLAPSGLAHEQYF
TRBV18	NA	NA	TRBJ2-5	TGTGCCAGCTCACCACTACAGACCCAGTACTTC	CASSPLQTQYF
TRBV7-9	NA	few	TRBJ2-7	TGTGCCAGCAGCCCCCCGGGGGGCAGGGGAGGAGAGCAGTACTTC	CASSPPGGRGGEQYF
TRBV19	NA	NA	TRBJ2-7	TGTGCCAGTAGTATCAGCGGCAAGTCCTACGAGCAGTACTTC	CASSISGKSYEQYF
TRBV7-8	NA	NA	TRBJ2-7	TGTGCCAGCAGCTCGGACGGGTTCCTGGGGGAGCAGTACTTC	CASSSDGFLGEQYF
TRBV15	TRBD2	NA	TRBJ2-3	TGTGCCACCAGCAGAGATTTTGGACTAGCGGGAGCGGCAGATACGCAGTATTTT	CATSRDFGLAGAADTQYF
TRBV4-1	NA	NA	TRBJ1-2	TGCGCCAGCAGCCAAGACGTGACTTTAGGGGTTGGCTACACCTTC	CASSQDVTLGVGYTF
TRBV27	TRBD2	NA	TRBJ2-1	TGTGCCAGCAGTGCCGGGACTAGCGGGAACAATGAGCAGTTCTTC	CASSAGTSGNNEQFF
TRBV5-1	TRBD2	few	TRBJ2-5	TGCGCCAGCAGCCGCAGCGGGATCGGAGAGACCCAGTACTTC	CASSRSGIGETQYF
TRBV28	TRBD2	NA	TRBJ2-7	TGTGCCAGCAGAGGGGGGACTAGCGGGAGCTCCTTCGAGCAGTACTTC	CASRGGTSGSSFEQYF